This is a list of T cell receptor beta chains from one sample in a study of T cell responses to AZD1222 COVID-19 vaccine. Some clones are missing from TCRdb's copy, which holds only in-frame ones; the method was immunoSEQ multiplex PCR. The table has some 170,000 clones, about 92% seen once; the top ten hold over 0.8%. The sample consisted of peripheral blood, taken on day 0 of AZD1222 vaccination. The receptors come from an adult in good health. CDR3s include the opening cysteine and the closing phenylalanine or tryptophan. D genes are given only for firm matches. Part of the rows lack a size; the others show once, few, many or a class for expanded clones.

clone_size: -
j_call: TRBJ1-2
v_call: TRBV7-2
d_call: -
cdr3_nt: TGTGCCAGCAGCTTCCGTCAGTTCTATGGCTACACCTTC
cdr3_aa: CASSFRQFYGYTF

clone_size: -
j_call: TRBJ2-7
v_call: TRBV15
d_call: TRBD2
cdr3_nt: TGTGCCACCAGCAGATCCCCGGGACTAGTCATTCACGAGCAGTACTTC
cdr3_aa: CATSRSPGLVIHEQYF

clone_size: once
j_call: TRBJ2-3
v_call: TRBV25-1
d_call: -
cdr3_nt: TGTGCCAGCAGTGGTCGAGGGGGTCGGGGCACAGATACGCAGTATTTT
cdr3_aa: CASSGRGGRGTDTQYF

clone_size: -
j_call: TRBJ2-5
v_call: TRBV7-9
d_call: -
cdr3_nt: TGTGCCAGCAGTCAGGGGGGGACCCAGTACTTC
cdr3_aa: CASSQGGTQYF

clone_size: few
j_call: TRBJ1-2
v_call: TRBV6-1
d_call: -
cdr3_nt: TGTGCCAGCAGTGAAGCCGCAGGGGAAGGGTATGGCTACACCTTC
cdr3_aa: CASSEAAGEGYGYTF

clone_size: once
j_call: TRBJ2-7
v_call: TRBV5-4
d_call: TRBD1
cdr3_nt: TGTGCCAGCAGCGGTACAGGGGGAAGAGTTGACGAGCAGTACTTC
cdr3_aa: CASSGTGGRVDEQYF

clone_size: -
j_call: TRBJ2-2
v_call: TRBV10-3
d_call: -
cdr3_nt: TGTGCCATCAGTGAATGGGAGCAGGGTAACACCGGGGAGCTGTTTTTT
cdr3_aa: CAISEWEQGNTGELFF

clone_size: -
j_call: TRBJ1-1
v_call: TRBV7-9
d_call: -
cdr3_nt: TGTGCCAGCAGCGGCAGAAGAGGCGATAGGGTCACTGAAGCTTTCTTT
cdr3_aa: CASSGRRGDRVTEAFF

clone_size: -
j_call: TRBJ2-1
v_call: TRBV30
d_call: -
cdr3_nt: TGTGCCTGGAGTTGGGGGGCCAATAGTGAGCAGTTCTTC
cdr3_aa: CAWSWGANSEQFF

clone_size: -
j_call: TRBJ1-3
v_call: TRBV18
d_call: TRBD1
cdr3_nt: TGTGCCAGCTCACCACCGGGACAGGGCTCTGGAAACACCATATATTTT
cdr3_aa: CASSPPGQGSGNTIYF

clone_size: -
j_call: TRBJ1-5
v_call: TRBV28
d_call: -
cdr3_nt: TGTGCCAGCAGTTCCTGGACGGACAATCAGCCCCAGCATTTT
cdr3_aa: CASSSWTDNQPQHF

clone_size: -
j_call: TRBJ1-4
v_call: TRBV7-9
d_call: -
cdr3_nt: TGTGCCAGCAGCGGGGTAACTAATGAAAAACTGTTTTTT
cdr3_aa: CASSGVTNEKLFF

clone_size: -
j_call: TRBJ2-5
v_call: TRBV3-1/TRBV3-2
d_call: -
cdr3_nt: TGTGCCAGCAGCCGAGGGGGATCGGAGACCCAGTACTTC
cdr3_aa: CASSRGGSETQYF

clone_size: -
j_call: TRBJ2-7
v_call: TRBV5-1
d_call: -
cdr3_nt: TGCGCCAGCCGTCCAACAGGGCTCAGGGACGAGCAGTACTTC
cdr3_aa: CASRPTGLRDEQYF

clone_size: -
j_call: TRBJ1-1
v_call: TRBV5-1
d_call: -
cdr3_nt: TGCGCCAGCAGCTTGAGGGGCTGGGCCACTGAAGCTTTCTTT
cdr3_aa: CASSLRGWATEAFF

clone_size: -
j_call: TRBJ1-2
v_call: TRBV18
d_call: -
cdr3_nt: TGTGCCAGCTCACCCGGGACGGGTAACTATGGCTACACCTTC
cdr3_aa: CASSPGTGNYGYTF

clone_size: -
j_call: TRBJ1-1
v_call: TRBV29-1
d_call: -
cdr3_nt: TGCAGCGCGGACGGGAACACTGAAGCTTTCTTT
cdr3_aa: CSADGNTEAFF

clone_size: once
j_call: TRBJ2-1
v_call: TRBV6-2/TRBV6-3
d_call: TRBD1
cdr3_nt: TGTGCCAGCAGTTCGATTCACACAGATGGACAGGGGCGCTACAATGAGCAGTTCTTC
cdr3_aa: CASSSIHTDGQGRYNEQFF

clone_size: few
j_call: TRBJ1-1
v_call: TRBV5-4
d_call: -
cdr3_nt: TGTGCCAGCAGCCCAACACCGAACACTGAAGCTTTCTTT
cdr3_aa: CASSPTPNTEAFF

clone_size: -
j_call: TRBJ1-4
v_call: TRBV9
d_call: TRBD1
cdr3_nt: TGTGCCAGCAGCGAAACAGACAGGGCAACTAATGAAAAACTGTTTTTT
cdr3_aa: CASSETDRATNEKLFF

clone_size: -
j_call: TRBJ2-5
v_call: TRBV2
d_call: -
cdr3_nt: TGTGCCAGCAGTGGGCAGGGCCAAGAGACCCAGTACTTC
cdr3_aa: CASSGQGQETQYF

clone_size: -
j_call: TRBJ1-5
v_call: TRBV10-2
d_call: -
cdr3_nt: TGCGCCAGCAGTCAAAGACAGACGAATAGCAATCAGCCCCAGCATTTT
cdr3_aa: CASSQRQTNSNQPQHF

clone_size: -
j_call: TRBJ2-5
v_call: TRBV6-2/TRBV6-3
d_call: -
cdr3_nt: TGTGCCAGCAGTTGGGGTTATGGGGGCCAAGAGACCCAGTACTTC
cdr3_aa: CASSWGYGGQETQYF

clone_size: -
j_call: TRBJ2-2
v_call: TRBV6-6
d_call: TRBD1
cdr3_nt: TGTGCCAGTAGCACAGGGGGTGGAACCGGGGAGCTGTTTTTT
cdr3_aa: CASSTGGGTGELFF

clone_size: -
j_call: TRBJ1-4
v_call: TRBV4-1
d_call: -
cdr3_nt: TGCGCCAGCAGCCAAGTCATAGGGTGGATCGGAAAACTGTTTTTT
cdr3_aa: CASSQVIGWIGKLFF

clone_size: -
j_call: TRBJ2-7
v_call: TRBV7-2
d_call: TRBD2
cdr3_nt: TGTGCCAGCAGCCCACCGGGACTAGCGGGGGGTCGGAGCTCCTACGAGCAGTACTTC
cdr3_aa: CASSPPGLAGGRSSYEQYF

clone_size: -
j_call: TRBJ1-1
v_call: TRBV4-1
d_call: -
cdr3_nt: TGCGCCAGCAGCCAAGTTAAGGGAAACACTGAAGCTTTCTTT
cdr3_aa: CASSQVKGNTEAFF